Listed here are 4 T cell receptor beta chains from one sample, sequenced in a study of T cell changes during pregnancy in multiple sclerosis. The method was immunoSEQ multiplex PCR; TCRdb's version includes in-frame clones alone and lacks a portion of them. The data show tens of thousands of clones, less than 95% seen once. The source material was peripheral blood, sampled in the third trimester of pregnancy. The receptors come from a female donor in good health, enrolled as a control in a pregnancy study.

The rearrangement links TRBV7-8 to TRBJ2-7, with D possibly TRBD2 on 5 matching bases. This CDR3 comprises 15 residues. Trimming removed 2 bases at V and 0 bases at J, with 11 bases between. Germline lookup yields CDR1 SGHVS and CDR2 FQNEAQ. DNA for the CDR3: TGTGCCAGCAGCTTACGGGGTCTAAGCTCCTACGAGCAGTACTTC. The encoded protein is CASSLRGLSSYEQYF.

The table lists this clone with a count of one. The CDR3 DNA follows: TGTGCCAGCAGCCCGAGAGGACAGGGGTTCGATGAGCAGTTCTTC. Translation gives CASSPRGQGFDEQFF. This chain joins TRBV9 and TRBJ2-1; 9 bases fit TRBD1. J gave up 8 bases and V 4 bases, and 10 bases lay outside the gene matches. Germline V CDR1 and CDR2: SGDLS, YYNGEE. The CDR3 covers 15 residues.

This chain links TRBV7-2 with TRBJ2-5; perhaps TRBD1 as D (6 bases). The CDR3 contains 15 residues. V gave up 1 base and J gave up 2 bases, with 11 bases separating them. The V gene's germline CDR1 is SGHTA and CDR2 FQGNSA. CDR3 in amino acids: CASSLGQGLQETQYF. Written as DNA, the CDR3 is TGTGCCAGCAGCTTAGGGCAGGGGTTACAAGAGACCCAGTACTTC. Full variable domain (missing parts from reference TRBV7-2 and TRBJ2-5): GAGVSQSPSNKVTEKGKDVELRCDPISGHTALYWYRQSLGQGLEFLIYFQGNSAPDKSGLPSDRFSAERTGGSVSTLTIQRTQQEDSAVYLCASSLGQGLQETQYFGPGTRLLVL.

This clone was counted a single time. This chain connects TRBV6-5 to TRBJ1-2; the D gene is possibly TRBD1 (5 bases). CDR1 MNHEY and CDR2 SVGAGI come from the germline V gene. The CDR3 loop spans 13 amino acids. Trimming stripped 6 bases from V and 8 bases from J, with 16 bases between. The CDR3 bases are TGTGCCAGCAGCCGGGGGGACGGAGGGGGCTACACCTTC. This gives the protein CASSRGDGGGYTF.